A selection of T cell receptor beta chains follows, all from one sample in a study of human T cells and chemical hapten exposure. TCRdb fed the RACE reads into MiXCR, producing one record per CDR3 protein. This table has 74,000 or so distinct CDR3 sequences, roughly 12% appearing once. The input for sequencing was whole blood, taken in connection with sensitization to the hapten diphenylcyclopropenone (DPC). The source of these receptors is a woman aged 55-75 years with alopecia areata. Some clones in this sample may be carry-over from other donors' samples. The CDR3 runs from the conserved cysteine through the conserved F or W. Each record gives: J gene, V gene, D gene, clone size, CDR3 protein, CDR3 DNA. D genes are given only for firm matches. Only some rows state a clone size, as once, few, many or a class for expanded clones.

TRBJ2-5	TRBV7-3	NA	NA	CASSSPGGQETQYF	TGTGCCAGCAGCTCCCCCGGGGGACAAGAGACCCAGTACTTC
TRBJ1-4	TRBV12-3/TRBV12-4	TRBD1	NA	CASSDRAREKLFF	TGTGCCAGCAGTGACAGGGCTCGGGAAAAACTGTTTTTT
TRBJ1-5	TRBV6-1	NA	few	CASSESTREQPQHF	TGTGCCAGCAGTGAGAGTACCAGGGAACAGCCCCAGCATTTT
TRBJ1-1	TRBV29-1	NA	many	CSVAGHSGTEAFF	TGCAGCGTTGCGGGACACTCGGGCACTGAAGCTTTCTTT
TRBJ2-3	TRBV7-8	NA	NA	CASSLMIAGAYSTDTQYF	TGTGCCAGCAGCTTAATGATTGCGGGGGCCTACTCCACAGATACGCAGTATTTT
TRBJ1-1	TRBV20-1	NA	NA	CSAEGEYTEAFF	TGCAGTGCTGAGGGGGAATACACTGAAGCTTTCTTT
TRBJ2-7	TRBV7-9	NA	few	CASSDGTYRAHYEQYF	TGTGCCAGCAGCGACGGAACGTACAGGGCCCACTACGAGCAGTACTTC
TRBJ2-1	TRBV11-3	NA	many	CASSPGDSNEQFF	TGTGCCAGCAGCCCCGGCGATTCCAATGAGCAGTTCTTC
TRBJ2-1	TRBV29-1	TRBD2	NA	CSVTPGGDEQFF	TGCAGCGTTACCCCCGGGGGGGACGAGCAGTTCTTC
TRBJ2-1	TRBV5-1	NA	few	CASSWRPSYNEQFF	TGCGCCAGCAGCTGGAGGCCCTCCTACAATGAGCAGTTCTTC
TRBJ2-3	TRBV5-1	NA	few	CASSLAVEGSSDTQYF	TGCGCCAGCAGCTTGGCCGTCGAAGGGAGCTCAGATACGCAGTATTTT
TRBJ1-1	TRBV28	NA	few	CASRLPTGIPEAFF	TGTGCCAGCAGACTACCGACGGGCATACCTGAAGCTTTCTTT
TRBJ2-5	TRBV7-2	NA	many	CASSLGFLETQYF	TGTGCCAGCAGCTTAGGTTTCTTAGAGACCCAGTACTTC
TRBJ2-6	TRBV5-1	NA	NA	CASSLDTSSGANVLTF	TGCGCCAGCAGCTTGGACACCAGCTCTGGGGCCAACGTCCTGACTTTC
TRBJ2-1	TRBV28	TRBD2	NA	CASFYAAGGNYNEQFF	TGTGCCAGCTTTTATGCAGCGGGGGGCAACTACAATGAGCAGTTCTTC
TRBJ1-4	TRBV7-2	NA	NA	CASSKGTLATNEKLFF	TGTGCCAGCAGCAAGGGGACACTTGCAACTAATGAAAAACTGTTTTTT
TRBJ2-5	TRBV11-2	NA	few	CASSHGGASAQYF	TGTGCCAGCAGCCACGGGGGAGCCTCGGCCCAGTACTTC
TRBJ2-3	TRBV29-1	TRBD1	NA	CSVAPGQVTDTQYF	TGCAGCGTTGCCCCGGGACAGGTCACAGATACGCAGTATTTT
TRBJ2-5	TRBV7-6	NA	few	CASSGPRRDSRLAQYF	TGTGCCAGCAGCGGACCCCGGAGGGACAGTAGGTTGGCCCAGTACTTC
TRBJ2-3	TRBV5-4	TRBD2	NA	CASSLAGVAGGATDTQYF	TGTGCCAGCAGCTTGGCAGGTGTAGCGGGGGGCGCCACAGATACGCAGTATTTT
TRBJ1-4	TRBV12-3/TRBV12-4	NA	NA	CASSDLSGTEKLFF	TGTGCCAGCAGTGACCTTTCCGGGACTGAAAAACTGTTTTTT
TRBJ2-3	TRBV24-1	NA	NA	CATGPSSTDTQYF	TGTGCCACCGGTCCTTCTAGCACAGATACGCAGTATTTT
TRBJ2-1	TRBV10-3	TRBD2	NA	CAISEGTSRFF	TGTGCCATCAGTGAAGGGACTAGTCGGTTCTTC
TRBJ2-1	TRBV7-2	NA	few	CASSPRPSNNEQFF	TGTGCCAGCAGCCCCCGACCGTCCAACAATGAGCAGTTCTTC
TRBJ1-4	TRBV5-1	NA	NA	CASSFDSATNEKLFF	TGCGCCAGCAGCTTTGACAGTGCAACTAATGAAAAACTGTTTTTT
TRBJ1-1	TRBV18	NA	few	CASSPSAVNTEAFF	TGTGCCAGCTCACCCTCGGCCGTGAACACTGAAGCTTTCTTT
TRBJ2-1	TRBV20-1	NA	NA	CSARDIAGWNEQFF	TGCAGTGCTAGAGATATCGCAGGGTGGAATGAGCAGTTCTTC
TRBJ2-6	TRBV29-1	NA	many	CSVGSGSSGANVLTF	TGCAGCGTTGGGTCCGGGAGCTCTGGGGCCAACGTCCTGACTTTC
TRBJ2-3	TRBV20-1	TRBD2	many	CSARRGAGEGTDTQYF	TGCAGTGCTAGGCGGGGAGCGGGGGAGGGGACAGATACGCAGTATTTT
TRBJ2-7	TRBV2	TRBD2	few	CASSEDSGGAPYEQYF	TGTGCCAGCAGTGAAGATAGCGGGGGAGCTCCCTACGAGCAGTACTTC
TRBJ2-7	TRBV10-3	NA	few	CAISESREIPGEQYF	TGTGCCATCAGTGAGTCACGGGAGATCCCCGGCGAGCAGTACTTC
TRBJ2-4	TRBV4-1	NA	NA	CASSQDPGTKNIQYF	TGCGCCAGCAGCCAAGATCCAGGGACTAAAAACATTCAGTACTTC
TRBJ1-1	TRBV28	NA	many	CASSLPGVWNTEAFF	TGTGCCAGCAGTTTACCGGGGGTTTGGAACACTGAAGCTTTCTTT
TRBJ1-6	TRBV30	TRBD1	many	CAWSNRQGIRPLHF	TGTGCCTGGAGCAACCGACAGGGGATTAGGCCCCTCCACTTT
TRBJ1-4	TRBV5-4	NA	many	CASSTYQLNEKLFF	TGTGCCAGCAGCACGTATCAGCTTAATGAAAAACTGTTTTTT
TRBJ2-3	TRBV9	NA	few	CASSVAGGPIDTQYF	TGTGCCAGCAGCGTAGCTGGGGGGCCTATAGATACGCAGTATTTT
TRBJ1-1	TRBV27	NA	NA	CASSLKAMPTNTEAFF	TGTGCCAGCAGTCTAAAAGCGATGCCTACGAACACTGAAGCTTTCTTT
TRBJ1-2	TRBV3-1	TRBD1	NA	CASSQGTGGADYGYTF	TGTGCCAGCAGCCAAGGGACAGGGGGCGCGGACTATGGCTACACCTTC
TRBJ1-5	TRBV20-1	TRBD1	NA	CSARVGGTGYSNQPQHF	TGCAGTGCTAGAGTTGGAGGGACAGGATATAGCAATCAGCCCCAGCATTTT
TRBJ1-2	TRBV20-1	TRBD1	many	CSALDRGGYGYTF	TGCAGTGCGCTGGACAGGGGTGGTTATGGCTACACCTTC
TRBJ2-2	TRBV2	TRBD1	NA	CASAGQGVNTGELFF	TGTGCCAGCGCGGGACAGGGGGTGAACACCGGGGAGCTGTTTTTT